This T cell receptor (beta chain) was observed in a study of preoperative IRX-2 immunotherapy in early breast cancer. Treatment: preoperative locoregional IRX-2 cytokine immunotherapy. TCRdb keeps only in-frame clones here, not all; method: immunoSEQ multiplex PCR. In the table there are 15,000 to 25,000 clones, around 81% of which are singletons. The sample was lymph node tissue, taken after IRX-2 immunotherapy. This TCR derives from a human donor with breast cancer.

The chain's CDR3 is CAWGTGLPYNSPLHF. The CDR3 bases are TGTGCCTGGGGAACAGGGTTACCCTATAATTCACCCCTCCACTTT. The chain employs TRBV30 and TRBJ1-6; D perhaps matches TRBD1 (6 bases). The V gene's germline CDR1 is GTSNPN and CDR2 SVGIG (reference sequence). CDR3 size: 15 residues. V shed 5 bases and J shed 2 bases, with 13 bases lying between them.